The clone carrying this TCR beta chain showed up just a few times. Its antigen remains unknown. The data were obtained in a study of blood T cells in healthy people across ages. Together with a sample-barcoded 5' primer, a J-beta primer mix was included in a second PCR lasting about 7 to 12 cycles. TCRdb re-derived calls from the 5' RACE reads in MiXCR, one entry per CDR3 protein. The table has about 1.1 million distinct CDR3 sequences, roughly two fifths seen once. Trimming took 3 bases from V and 4 from J, leaving 15 bases between them. The CDR3 totals 15 residues. Each donor's blood draw was ten milliliters of peripheral blood. The amount of total RNA extracted per sample was at least 5.5 micrograms. Findings and limits, study-wide: Per-million-T-cell TCR beta diversity fell roughly linearly with age. More naive CD4+ cells and higher diversity were found in long-lived than in aged donors.

The chain recombines TRBV12-3 or TRBV12-4 with TRBJ1-2; the D gene is possibly TRBD1 (5 bases). The TCR sequence derives from a man between 18 and 35 years old in good health. Sequencing input: blood. As DNA, the CDR3 is TGTGCCAGCAGTTTCGGGGGGATAGGGAGCTATGGCTACACCTTC. It translates to CASSFGGIGSYGYTF.